This is a list of T cell receptor beta chains from one sample in a study of T-cell reconstitution after alpha-beta-depleted transplantation in children. TCRdb recomputed calls from the PCR reads with MiXCR, one row per CDR3 protein. The sample lists approximately 520,000 distinct CDR3 sequences, roughly 11% occurring once. The sample was PBMCs, mostly from graft donor cells, taken 180 days after TCRalphabeta/CD19-depleted stem cell transplant. All receptors derive from a female patient between 2 and 15 years old who had a stem cell transplant for aplastic anemia, so the T cells may come from the graft donor. Each CDR3 is given with its conserved first and last residue.

cdr3_length: 16; v_call: TRBV5-1; cdr3_aa: CASSFTRDRAPYGYTF
cdr3_length: 15; v_call: TRBV18; cdr3_aa: CASSLAGPTPPEQYF
cdr3_length: 13; v_call: TRBV7-2; cdr3_aa: CASSLGPVYGYTF
cdr3_length: 12; v_call: TRBV20-1; cdr3_aa: CSATRLEETQYF
cdr3_length: 15; v_call: TRBV20-1; cdr3_aa: CSARIRTGATDTQYF
cdr3_length: 16; v_call: TRBV27; cdr3_aa: CASSSAQGLMNTEAFF
cdr3_length: 13; v_call: TRBV5-1; cdr3_aa: CASSPDLNTEAFF
cdr3_length: 19; v_call: TRBV5-4; cdr3_aa: CASSLPTGGQVSGRYEQYF
cdr3_length: 19; v_call: TRBV7-2; cdr3_aa: CASSLAILGLAANTGELFF
cdr3_length: 20; v_call: TRBV24-1; cdr3_aa: CATSVPGTSGSQTAYNEQFF
cdr3_length: 13; v_call: TRBV14; cdr3_aa: CASSQDPTYEQFF
cdr3_length: 16; v_call: TRBV20-1; cdr3_aa: CSAHPGGGAGNQPQHF
cdr3_length: 17; v_call: TRBV21-1; cdr3_aa: CASSKNRMRTPNYGYTF
cdr3_length: 14; v_call: TRBV25-1; cdr3_aa: CATQTGGNTGELFF
cdr3_length: 18; v_call: TRBV3-1; cdr3_aa: CASSQGTSGRLAKNIQYF
cdr3_length: 18; v_call: TRBV11-2; cdr3_aa: CASSQRIELPSSYNEQFF
cdr3_length: 14; v_call: TRBV28; cdr3_aa: CASSPYDTYNEQFF
cdr3_length: 15; v_call: TRBV6-2/TRBV6-3; cdr3_aa: CASTYRESSYNEQFF
cdr3_length: 16; v_call: TRBV25-1; cdr3_aa: CASRPGQGGSAGELFF
cdr3_length: 16; v_call: TRBV24-1; cdr3_aa: CATSDFEGGPAGGYTF
cdr3_length: 17; v_call: TRBV3-1; cdr3_aa: CASSQGSPGHLNTEAFF
cdr3_length: 16; v_call: TRBV7-6; cdr3_aa: CASSSSSGRAYNEQFF
cdr3_length: 15; v_call: TRBV14; cdr3_aa: CASSNRPANTGELFF
cdr3_length: 15; v_call: TRBV2; cdr3_aa: CASRLPGLAGGPAAF
cdr3_length: 14; v_call: TRBV18; cdr3_aa: CASSPGQLNYGYTF